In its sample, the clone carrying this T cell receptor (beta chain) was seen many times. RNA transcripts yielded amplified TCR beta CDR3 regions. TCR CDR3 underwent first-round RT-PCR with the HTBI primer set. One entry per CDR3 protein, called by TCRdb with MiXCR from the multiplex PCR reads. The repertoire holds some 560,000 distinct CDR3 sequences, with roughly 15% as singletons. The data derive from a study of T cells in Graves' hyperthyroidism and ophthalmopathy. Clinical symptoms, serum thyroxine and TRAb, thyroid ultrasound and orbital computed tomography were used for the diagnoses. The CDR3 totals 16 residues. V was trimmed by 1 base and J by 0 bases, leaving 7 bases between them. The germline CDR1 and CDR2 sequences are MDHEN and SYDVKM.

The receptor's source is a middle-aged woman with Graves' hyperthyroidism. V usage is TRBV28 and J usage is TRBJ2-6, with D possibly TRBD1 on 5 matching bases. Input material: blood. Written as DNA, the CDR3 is TGTGCCAGCAGTTTATTGGGGCTCTCTGGGGCCAACGTCCTGACTTTC. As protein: CASSLLGLSGANVLTF. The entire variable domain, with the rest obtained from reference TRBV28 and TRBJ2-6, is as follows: DVKVTQSSRYLVKRTGEKVFLECVQDMDHENMFWYRQDPGLGLRLIYFSYDVKMKEKGDIPEGYSVSREKKERFSLILESASTNQTSMYLCASSLLGLSGANVLTFGAGSRLTVL.